The TCR beta chain under discussion was sequenced for a study of shared clonotypes between healthy human individuals. The V gene's germline CDR1 is ENHRY and CDR2 SYGVKD. V shed 6 bases and J shed 1 base, with 12 bases lying between them. This CDR3 region has 14 residues. The method was immunoSEQ multiplex PCR; TCRdb's version includes in-frame clones alone and lacks a portion of them. The sample lists 2 million to 3 million clones; under 95% were seen once. The sequenced sample was naive CD4+ T cells from PBMCs. The sample's subset: CD45RA+ positively selected. The clonotype originates from a man younger than 35 in good health. Some clones in this sample may be carry-over from other donors' samples. This rearrangement joins TRBV10-3 to TRBJ1-1; TRBD1 is a possible D gene (6 bases). In nucleotides, the CDR3 is TGTGCCATCAGGGTACGGGACAAGAACACTGAAGCTTTCTTT. As protein: CAIRVRDKNTEAFF.